Presented here are 30 T cell receptor beta chains from one specimen sequenced in a study of T-cell reconstitution after alpha-beta-depleted transplantation in children. Researchers prepared the TCRbeta library using unique molecular identifiers, the study reports. TCRdb used MiXCR to reprocess the PCR reads, holding one entry per CDR3 protein. This table has over 150,000 distinct CDR3 sequences, over 5.5% appearing once. Sequences were derived from PBMCs from the stem cell graft donor, sampled from the stem cell graft. The receptor set was obtained from a human donor who donated a stem cell graft to a child with Wiskott-Aldrich syndrome.

This clonotype was counted at least ten times. This chain links TRBV6-1 with TRBJ2-5; D is unresolved. CDR3 size: 14 residues. V was cut by 3 bases and J by 3 bases, with 11 bases left in between. Germline CDR1 reads MNHNS; CDR2 reads SASEGT. The CDR3 DNA sequence: TGTGCCAGCAGTGATGGGTTCCGGGAAGAGACCCAGTACTTC. Translation: CASSDGFREETQYF.

This clonotype was recorded many times. This chain links TRBV29-1 with TRBJ2-3; 7 nucleotides line up with TRBD2. Trimming removed 6 bases from V and 2 bases from J; junction bases left unmatched: 14. Germline-derived CDR1 and CDR2 are SQVTM and ANQGSEA. The CDR3 contains 16 residues. The CDR3 spells CSVSGTKWLNTDTQYF. The CDR3 DNA follows: TGCAGCGTCTCCGGGACTAAGTGGCTGAACACAGATACGCAGTATTTT.

This clonotype showed up many times. The CDR3 loop is CASSMPQGLNEQFF. The CDR3 nucleotides are TGTGCCAGCAGCATGCCACAGGGGTTGAATGAGCAGTTCTTC. The chain couples TRBV7-9 to TRBJ2-1, with 7 bases matching TRBD1. Looked up from germline, CDR1 is SEHNR and CDR2 is FQNEAQ (reference sequence). V was pared by 5 bases and J by 7 bases, with 8 bases of the junction left unmatched. The CDR3 has 14 residues.

This clonotype was seen at least ten times. The CDR3 bases are TGTGCCTCAGGGGCAGACGTAGGCTCCTACAATGAGCAGTTCTTC. Translated: CASGADVGSYNEQFF. The rearrangement links TRBV10-3 to TRBJ2-1; tentative D call: TRBD1 (6 bases). CDR1 is ENHRY and CDR2 is SYGVKD in the germline V gene. The CDR3 extends over 15 amino acids. Trimming removed 11 bases at V and 0 bases at J, with 17 bases between.

This clonotype has a count of ten or more. The J gene is TRBJ2-7, the V gene TRBV12-3 or TRBV12-4; 8 bases align to TRBD1. There are 14 residues in the CDR3. After removal of 3 bases from V and 1 base from J, the junction contained 2 bases not matched to a gene. The CDR3 DNA follows: TGTGCCAGCAGTTTTTGGGACAGGTCCTACGAGCAGTACTTC. It translates to CASSFWDRSYEQYF.

This clonotype was counted at least ten times. The V and J genes are TRBV10-1 and TRBJ2-2; tentatively, D is TRBD1 (7 bases). The V gene's germline CDR1 is WNHNN and CDR2 SYGVQD (reference sequence). Between the trimmed V and J ends, which lost 0 bases and 4 bases, there was a span of 9 bases. The CDR3 loop spans 15 amino acids. The DNA for the CDR3 is TGCGCCAGCAGTGAGTCTCAGGGGGGCACCGGGGAGCTGTTTTTT. It codes for CASSESQGGTGELFF.

The table lists this clonotype with many counts. The chain is built from TRBV28 and TRBJ2-5, with 7 bases matching TRBD2. The CDR3 contains 16 residues. J gave up 3 bases and V 5 bases, and 12 bases lay outside the gene matches. CDR1 and CDR2 from the germline V gene are MDHEN and SYDVKM. Here the CDR3 reads CASSHLIMSGEETQYF. The CDR3 DNA sequence: TGTGCCAGCAGTCACCTGATAATGAGCGGGGAAGAGACCCAGTACTTC.

Many counts were recorded for this clonotype. The CDR3 protein is CASSITGQNHNEQFF. The DNA for the CDR3 is TGTGCCAGTAGTATAACGGGACAGAACCACAATGAGCAGTTCTTC. This chain links TRBV19 with TRBJ2-1; TRBD1 matches at 7 bases. Germline CDR1 reads LNHDA; CDR2 reads SQIVND (reference sequence). The CDR3 sequence is 15 residues long. The ends lost 2 bases at V and 5 bases at J; junction bases unmatched: 6.

The rearrangement uses TRBV7-2 and TRBJ2-7; D not resolved. Germline V gene sequence: CDR1 SGHTA, CDR2 FQGNSA. With 5 bases removed from V and 6 bases from J, the gap between germline ends came to 11 bases. This CDR3 comprises 12 residues. CDR3 loop: CASSAARFEQYF. The CDR3 coding sequence is TGTGCCAGCAGCGCGGCAAGGTTCGAGCAGTACTTC.

This clonotype appeared many times. V and J are TRBV5-1 and TRBJ1-1, with 10 bases that match TRBD1. The CDR3 has 15 residues. The V gene end was trimmed by 3 bases and the J gene end by 4 bases; junction bases not matched to a gene: 6. The germline gives CDR1 SGHRS, CDR2 YFSETQ. Here the CDR3 DNA reads TGCGCCAGCAGCTCGCGGACAGGGGGAATCACTGAAGCTTTCTTT. Translated: CASSSRTGGITEAFF. The complete variable domain, with remaining parts taken from reference TRBV5-1 and TRBJ1-1, reads KAGVTQTPRYLIKTRGQQVTLSCSPISGHRSVSWYQQTPGQGLQFLFEYFSETQRNKGNFPGRFSGRQFSNSRSEMNVSTLELGDSALYLCASSSRTGGITEAFFGQGTRLTVV.

V gene TRBV20-1 combines with J gene TRBJ2-5; 7 nucleotides agree with TRBD2. CDR1 DFQATT and CDR2 SNEGSKA come from the germline V gene (reference sequence). J gave up 1 base and V 6 bases, and 2 bases lay outside the gene matches. The CDR3 sequence is 12 residues long. CDR3 protein: CSARLAQETQYF. In DNA form, the CDR3 reads TGCAGTGCCAGACTAGCCCAAGAGACCCAGTACTTC.

This clonotype showed up many times. The V gene is TRBV5-1, the J gene TRBJ1-1, with TRBD1 matching over 7 bases. The CDR3 runs 15 residues. The V and J ends lost 4 bases and 0 bases, in that order; junction bases with no gene match: 6. Germline CDR1 and CDR2: SGHRS and YFSETQ. In DNA form, the CDR3 reads TGCGCCAGCAGCCCAGGGGGAGTTATGAACACTGAAGCTTTCTTT. Encoded protein: CASSPGGVMNTEAFF.

The chain is built from TRBV6-5 and TRBJ1-1, with 7 bases fitting TRBD1. There are 14 residues in the CDR3. CDR1 is MNHEY, CDR2 SVGAGI, per germline. Losses at the gene ends were 2 bases for V and 3 bases for J; bases not matched to a gene: 3. The CDR3 nucleotides are TGTGCCAGCAGTTACAAGGGGGCAGACACTGAAGCTTTCTTT. Protein sequence: CASSYKGADTEAFF.

This clonotype was detected many times. This chain uses TRBV20-1 with TRBJ2-1, with 11 bases lining up with TRBD2. V lost 2 bases and J lost 9; bases outside the gene matches: 9. Germline V gene sequence: CDR1 DFQATT, CDR2 SNEGSKA (reference sequence). The CDR3 sequence is 15 residues long. In nucleotides, the CDR3 is TGCAGTGCTAGATCCGTAGCGGGAGGGCTGGGTGAGCAGTTCTTC. Translating it yields CSARSVAGGLGEQFF.

This clonotype occurred many times. The chain combines TRBV20-1 with TRBJ2-5; 7 nucleotides align to TRBD1. CDR3 length: 12 amino acids. Per the germline V gene, CDR1 is DFQATT and CDR2 is SNEGSKA (reference sequence). V shed 6 bases, J shed 0 bases, and the junction held 1 base outside the gene matches. The CDR3 nucleotides read TGCAGTGCGGGGACAGACCAAGAGACCCAGTACTTC. It is translated as CSAGTDQETQYF.

The rearrangement uses TRBV5-1 and TRBJ1-4, with TRBD1 matching 8 bases. V dropped 7 bases and J dropped 7; count of bases not matched to a gene: 9. CDR1 SGHRS and CDR2 YFSETQ come from the germline V gene. The CDR3 loop spans 14 amino acids. CDR3 residues: CASSAQGAGEKLFF. CDR3 bases: TGCGCCAGCTCGGCGCAGGGGGCTGGTGAAAAACTGTTTTTT.

This clonotype was counted at least ten times. This chain links TRBV15 with TRBJ2-2; D might be TRBD2 (6 bases). Germline CDR1 is LNHNV and CDR2 is YYDKDF (reference sequence). This CDR3 has 15 residues. Trimming left V 5 bases short and J 7 bases short, with 17 bases between. The DNA of the CDR3 is TGTGCCACCAGCGCCCTACGGGGGTTGGGCGGGGAGCTGTTTTTT. Protein sequence: CATSALRGLGGELFF.

At least ten counts were recorded for this clonotype. The V and J genes are TRBV28 and TRBJ1-1, with 7 bases lining up with TRBD1. Germline-derived CDR1 and CDR2 are MDHEN and SYDVKM. V lost 4 bases and J lost 5; bases outside the gene matches: 4. This CDR3 is built from 13 residues. CDR3 loop: CASSYDRVTEAFF. The CDR3 DNA reads as TGTGCCAGCAGTTACGACAGGGTGACTGAAGCTTTCTTT.

The chain recombines TRBV5-1 with TRBJ1-5; no clear D. V lost 0 bases, J lost 7 bases, and 11 bases lay in between. The CDR3 consists of 14 residues. Germline assignment: CDR1 SGHRS and CDR2 YFSETQ. The CDR3 DNA reads TGCGCCAGCAGCTTGGATTGGGGATCCCAGCCCCAGCATTTT. Translation gives CASSLDWGSQPQHF.

This clonotype has a count of ten or more. The chain employs TRBV6-5 and TRBJ2-1; the D is unclear. With 7 bases removed from V and 0 bases from J, the gap between germline ends came to 22 bases. The CDR3 contains 18 residues. Germline V lookup: CDR1 MNHEY, CDR2 SVGAGI. The CDR3 spells CASTHTRAPLTSYNEQFF. In DNA form, the CDR3 reads TGTGCCAGCACTCATACAAGGGCCCCACTGACCTCCTACAATGAGCAGTTCTTC.

This clonotype was picked up many times. The CDR3 loop is CASTTPGQGSGAYEQYF. As DNA, the CDR3 is TGTGCCAGCACCACTCCGGGACAGGGGTCTGGCGCCTACGAGCAGTACTTC. The chain has TRBV6-1 and TRBJ2-7, with TRBD1 matching 10 bases. V shed 7 bases, J shed 2 bases, and the junction held 14 bases outside the gene matches. CDR3 length: 17 amino acids. Germline V lookup: CDR1 MNHNS, CDR2 SASEGT.

For this clonotype: A much larger clone differs from this one at a single base, so this may be a read error. V is TRBV4-3 and J is TRBJ1-1; 7 bases agree with TRBD1. The germline CDR1 and CDR2 sequences are LGHNA and YSLEER. The CDR3 is 15 amino acids. V was clipped by 6 bases and J by 0 bases; unmatched bases: 7. CDR3 sequence: CASRQRQGLNTEAFF. CDR3 DNA sequence: TGCGCCAGCAGACAAAGACAGGGCTTGAACACTGAAGCTTTCTTT.

The CDR3 nucleotides read TGTGCCAGCAGTTCCCCCGGACTACGTCTGACCAAAAACATTCAGTACTTC. This codes for CASSSPGLRLTKNIQYF. The J gene is TRBJ2-4, the V gene TRBV28; D may be TRBD2 (6 bases). This CDR3 is 17 amino acids long. Trimming left V 4 bases short and J 2 bases short, with 18 bases between. Germline CDR1 reads MDHEN; CDR2 reads SYDVKM.

The chain employs TRBV19 and TRBJ1-2; D call uncertain. V lost 3 bases to trimming and J lost 6 bases, with 11 bases between them. CDR3 length: 13 amino acids. CDR1 and CDR2 (germline): LNHDA, SQIVND (reference sequence). For the CDR3, the DNA is TGTGCCAGTAGTATTATGAACAGCAATGGCTACACCTTC. The encoded protein is CASSIMNSNGYTF.

This clonotype was seen repeatedly, ten times or more. This chain uses TRBV6-5 with TRBJ1-4; maybe TRBD1 (5 bases). V lost 6 bases and J 3 bases, leaving 14 bases between the germline ends. Germline V gives CDR1 MNHEY, CDR2 SVGAGI. The CDR3 sequence is 15 residues long. CDR3 nucleotides: TGTGCCAGCAGATTATCCGGGACCCCTAATGAAAAACTGTTTTTT. This encodes CASRLSGTPNEKLFF.

This clonotype was seen many times. The chain employs TRBV7-2 and TRBJ1-4; D call uncertain. The CDR3 is 14 amino acids. Germline V gives CDR1 SGHTA, CDR2 FQGNSA. Deletions cut 3 bases from V and 2 bases from J, with 7 bases between. In DNA form, the CDR3 reads TGTGCCAGCAGCTTCTCGCCGACTAATGAAAAACTGTTTTTT. Its protein is CASSFSPTNEKLFF.

This clonotype was found many times. The V gene is TRBV20-1, the J gene TRBJ2-1, with D unclear. This CDR3 comprises 13 residues. Trimming stripped 3 bases from V and 6 bases from J, with 12 bases between. Germline V lookup: CDR1 DFQATT, CDR2 SNEGSKA (reference sequence). In nucleotides, the CDR3 is TGCAGTGCTAGTTTCGCCATCAGCAATGAGCAGTTCTTC. This gives the protein CSASFAISNEQFF.

This clonotype was seen ten or more times. The J gene is TRBJ2-7, the V gene TRBV6-2 or TRBV6-3, with 11 bases that match TRBD1. V was clipped by 2 bases and J by 4 bases; unmatched bases: 22. Per germline, CDR1 MNHEY and CDR2 SVGEGT. The length of the CDR3 is 21 residues. The CDR3 DNA sequence: TGTGCCAGCAGTTACGCTTATTCCCCGGAGTTGTTAGGGGACAGGGGGTACGAGCAGTACTTC. It is translated as CASSYAYSPELLGDRGYEQYF.

Here the CDR3 reads CASSGGGSQPQHF. Written as DNA, the CDR3 is TGTGCCAGCAGTGGCGGGGGCAGTCAGCCCCAGCATTTT. This chain links TRBV25-1 with TRBJ1-5, with TRBD1 as a possible D gene (6 bases). This CDR3 has 13 residues. The V end was cut by 4 bases, the J end by 6 bases, with 10 bases between. Per germline, CDR1 MGHDK and CDR2 SYGVNS.

This clonotype was detected many times. The V call is TRBV11-2, the J call TRBJ2-1; TRBD2 is a possible D gene (5 bases). Germline loops: CDR1 SGHAT, CDR2 FQNNGV. The CDR3 has 14 residues. Trimming stripped 7 bases from V and 1 base from J, with 11 bases between. The CDR3 DNA reads TGTGCCAGCAACTTTGAGGGATCCTACAATGAGCAGTTCTTC. Translating it yields CASNFEGSYNEQFF.